The 11 T cell receptor beta chains below were found in one sample sequenced in a study of T cell repertoires in cytomegalovirus infection. One entry per CDR3 protein, called by TCRdb with MiXCR from the reads. The sample carries under 600,000 distinct CDR3 sequences, 15% to 20% recorded once. Input material: CD8+ T cells from PBMCs. Receptors originate from a human donor in good health (CMV status not recorded). Some clones in this sample may be carry-over from other donors' samples.

A few counts support this clonotype. This chain links TRBV28 with TRBJ2-3; D may be TRBD2 (5 bases). Germline lookup yields CDR1 MDHEN and CDR2 SYDVKM. The CDR3 spans 15 residues. V lost 3 bases, J lost 6 bases, and 16 bases lay in between. Here the CDR3 DNA reads TGTGCCAGCAGTTTGGGCGGGTCGGTTTCGGATACGCAGTATTTT. Its translation: CASSLGGSVSDTQYF.

As for this clonotype: It may be a read error: a sequence one base away is much more abundant. Because it lacks the conserved phenylalanine or tryptophan at the end, this CDR3 is likely a read error. V gene TRBV7-1 combines with J gene TRBJ1-2; tentative D call: TRBD1 (6 bases). TRBV7-1 is labeled an ORF, and its function is uncertain. V dropped 6 bases and J dropped 4 bases, with 12 bases sitting between them. This CDR3 region has 13 residues. The CDR3 DNA is TGTGCCAGCAGATCGGACAGCCCCTATGGCTACACCTTA. It codes for CASRSDSPYGYTL.

This clonotype was observed at least ten times. This chain's CDR3 is CASSFTGGHEKLFF. In nucleotides, the CDR3 is TGTGCCAGCAGCTTCACAGGGGGCCATGAAAAACTGTTTTTT. This chain connects TRBV7-8 to TRBJ1-4, with TRBD1 matching over 9 bases. V lost 3 bases and J lost 6; bases outside the gene matches: 2. The germline CDR1 and CDR2 sequences are SGHVS and FQNEAQ. There are 14 residues in the CDR3.

Ten or more counts support this clonotype. The chain combines TRBV12-3 or TRBV12-4 with TRBJ2-7; maybe TRBD1 (5 bases). V lost 6 bases and J lost 3, with 12 bases in between. The CDR3 is 13 residues long. DNA for the CDR3: TGTGCCAGCAGGTGGGGCGCCTACTACGAGCAGTACTTC. Translation gives CASRWGAYYEQYF.

The sample holds a few counts of this clonotype. The rearrangement links TRBV4-2 to TRBJ2-7, with 10 bases matching TRBD2. The germline V gene encodes CDR1 LGHNA and CDR2 YNFKEQ. The CDR3 spans 17 residues. Germline trimming cut 1 base from V and 2 bases from J; bases unmatched to any gene: 8. CDR3 sequence (DNA): TGTGCCAGCAGCCAAGGCTCTAGCGGGAGATCACCCTACGAGCAGTACTTC. This gives the protein CASSQGSSGRSPYEQYF.

This clonotype was observed many times. V is TRBV7-9 and J is TRBJ2-3; D perhaps matches TRBD2 (6 bases). V dropped 4 bases and J dropped 0 bases, with 14 bases sitting between them. This CDR3 has 16 residues. CDR1 and CDR2 (germline): SEHNR, FQNEAQ (reference sequence). DNA for the CDR3: TGTGCCAGCAGCTCCCCGGGAGCGCCTAGCACAGATACGCAGTATTTT. Amino acid sequence: CASSSPGAPSTDTQYF.

The chain joins TRBV11-2 to TRBJ1-2, with no clear D. Germline V gene sequence: CDR1 SGHAT, CDR2 FQNNGV. The CDR3 length is 16 residues. With 0 bases removed from V and 6 bases from J, the gap between germline ends came to 17 bases. The CDR3, as DNA: TGTGCCAGCAGCTTAGATCGCGGCCCGATGATGGATGGCTACACCTTC. It codes for CASSLDRGPMMDGYTF.

The sample holds a few counts of this clonotype. The V and J genes are TRBV27 and TRBJ1-4; 11 bases are shared with TRBD1. The CDR3 has 15 residues. V lost 6 bases, J lost 6 bases, and 6 bases stayed unmatched. Germline loops: CDR1 MNHEY, CDR2 SMNVEV (reference sequence). For the CDR3, the DNA is TGTGCCAGCAGCTCACCGGGACAGGGGGATGAAAAACTGTTTTTT. Its protein is CASSSPGQGDEKLFF.

This clonotype was detected ten times or more. The chain employs TRBV28 and TRBJ1-3; tentative D call: TRBD1 (5 bases). Trimming stripped 5 bases from V and 0 bases from J, with 14 bases between. CDR1 and CDR2 (germline): MDHEN, SYDVKM. The CDR3 has 16 amino acids. Written as DNA, the CDR3 is TGTGCCAGCAGTCCGCCGGGACCGTACTCTGGAAACACCATATATTTT. Translated, it gives CASSPPGPYSGNTIYF.

The rearrangement links TRBV7-3 to TRBJ2-1; 12 bases agree with TRBD2. V was pared by 6 bases and J by 6 bases, with 6 bases of the junction left unmatched. Germline loops: CDR1 SGHTA, CDR2 FQGTGA. The CDR3 length is 15 residues. The CDR3 coding sequence is TGTGCCAGCAGACTAACTAGCGGGAGGCCCAATGAGCAGTTCTTC. This translates into CASRLTSGRPNEQFF.

This rearrangement joins TRBV11-2 to TRBJ2-7; the match to TRBD2 covers 7 bases. With V trimmed by 6 bases and J by 5 bases, 10 bases remained unmatched. The CDR3 consists of 14 residues. Germline CDR1 and CDR2: SGHAT and FQNNGV. CDR3 region: CASRGSGGLHEQYF. The CDR3 nucleotides are TGTGCCAGCAGAGGGTCCGGGGGACTACACGAGCAGTACTTC.